The clone carrying this T cell receptor (beta chain) occurred many times. Its antigen is undetermined. The sample is drawn from a study of CD8 T cells in ankylosing spondylitis. Study-wide points: Those disease-linked clones were CD8+; they were also relatively rare in peripheral blood. It appeared that ankylosing spondylitis blood was characterized by a TCR beta motif of roughly 8 highly homologous variants.

For TCR beta, libraries came from quantitative 5'-RACE with molecular barcodes. TCRdb analysed the 5' RACE reads with MiXCR anew, one entry per CDR3 protein. The repertoire holds 450,000 or so distinct CDR3 sequences, with 25% to 30% as singletons. This CDR3 contains 12 residues. V was clipped by 1 base and J by 5 bases, with 5 bases between them. In germline, CDR1 is LNHNV, CDR2 YYDKDF (reference sequence). V and J are TRBV15 and TRBJ2-5; no firm D call. The sequence derives from a male donor with ankylosing spondylitis. Sequencing input: blood, either unsorted or a sorted T cell fraction (not recorded which). This CDR3 is CATSRGWETQYF. As DNA, the CDR3 is TGTGCCACCAGCAGAGGGTGGGAGACCCAGTACTTC.